The sequence of this T cell receptor (beta chain) was determined in a study of T cell changes during pregnancy in multiple sclerosis. The CDR3 extends over 18 amino acids. The V segment lost 6 bases and the J segment 3 bases; nucleotides outside the gene matches: 14. Per germline, CDR1 LNHDA and CDR2 SQIVND (reference sequence). The assay was immunoSEQ multiplex PCR, and TCRdb's table has in-frame clones only and misses some. This table has roughly 35,000 clones, about 91% appearing once. This TCR came from a female donor with multiple sclerosis, enrolled in a pregnancy study. Here the sequenced sample was CD4+ T cells from peripheral blood mononuclear cells, taken after pregnancy. The rearrangement uses TRBV19 and TRBJ1-4, with TRBD1 matching 9 bases. The chain's CDR3 is CASRPTGGRLGPNEKLFF. For the CDR3, the DNA is TGTGCCAGTAGACCTACAGGGGGCCGCTTGGGGCCTAATGAAAAACTGTTTTTT.